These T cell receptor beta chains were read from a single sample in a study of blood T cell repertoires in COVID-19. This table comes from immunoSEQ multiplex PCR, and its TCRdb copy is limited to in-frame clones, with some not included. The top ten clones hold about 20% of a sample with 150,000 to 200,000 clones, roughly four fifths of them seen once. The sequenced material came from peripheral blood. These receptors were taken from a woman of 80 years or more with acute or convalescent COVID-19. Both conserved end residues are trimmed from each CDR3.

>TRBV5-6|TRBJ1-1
ASSSLDREGEAF
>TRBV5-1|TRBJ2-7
ASSYDGLPTYEQY
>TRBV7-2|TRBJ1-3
ASSRDRGPGNTIY
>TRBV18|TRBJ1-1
ASSPPRTKLMNTEAF
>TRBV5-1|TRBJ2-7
ASSSAERGEQY
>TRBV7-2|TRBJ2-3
ASSPRTGTFSTDTQY
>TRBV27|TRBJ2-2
ASSFGLSAGVSTGELF
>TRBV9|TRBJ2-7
ASNSGLEGEQY
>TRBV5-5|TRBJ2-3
ASSSVWDRGDTQY
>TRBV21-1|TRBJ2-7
ASSKPNPPLYEQY
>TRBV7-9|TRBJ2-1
ASSLLGSAYSYNEQF
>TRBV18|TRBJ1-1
ASSPSAREGEAF
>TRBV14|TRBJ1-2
ASSQDRLEGANYGYT
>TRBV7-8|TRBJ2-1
ASSLQTYNEQF